This T cell receptor beta chain was sequenced in a study of T cell responses to AZD1222 COVID-19 vaccine. Study-wide points: There were mostly white British donors and more females than males, and clonal diversity was possibly underestimated. Regions left unmutated in variants are reportedly the target of nearly half of spike-specific TCRs. Spike as a whole was targeted by vaccine-associated CD4 TCRs, dominant at 160-218 and 743-854. Spike-specific TCRs gained breadth and depth after people received two AZD1222 doses.

As for this clone: The antigen is undetermined.

The length of the CDR3 is 14 residues. V lost 3 bases, J lost 6 bases, and 14 bases lay in between. Per the germline V gene, CDR1 is SGHTA and CDR2 is FQGNSA. Data came from immunoSEQ multiplex PCR; TCRdb stores just in-frame clones and leaves some out. The data show 200,000 to 250,000 clones, 90% to 95% seen once. V gene TRBV7-2 combines with J gene TRBJ1-1; unclear D gene. The material was peripheral blood, obtained 28 days after the second dose of the MenACWY control vaccine. This TCR was recovered from an adult who received the MenACWY meningococcal vaccine as a control. CDR3 amino acids: CASSFSLATAEAFF. CDR3 nucleotides: TGTGCCAGCAGCTTTTCCCTCGCAACAGCTGAAGCTTTCTTT.